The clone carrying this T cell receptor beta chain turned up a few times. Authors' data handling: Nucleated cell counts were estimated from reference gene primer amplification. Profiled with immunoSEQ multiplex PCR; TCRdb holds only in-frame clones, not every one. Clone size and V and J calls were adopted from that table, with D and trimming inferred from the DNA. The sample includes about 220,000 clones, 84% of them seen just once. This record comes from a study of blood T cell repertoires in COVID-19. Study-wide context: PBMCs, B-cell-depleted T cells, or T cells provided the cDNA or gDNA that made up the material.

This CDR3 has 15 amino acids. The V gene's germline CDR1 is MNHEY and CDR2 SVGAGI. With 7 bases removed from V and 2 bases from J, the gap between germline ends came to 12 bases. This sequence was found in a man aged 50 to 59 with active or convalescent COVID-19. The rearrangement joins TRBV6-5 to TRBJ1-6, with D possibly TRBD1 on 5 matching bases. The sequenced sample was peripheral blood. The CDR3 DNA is TGTGCCAGCATAGTCAGGGAACCCTATAATTCACCCCTCCACTTT. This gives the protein CASIVREPYNSPLHF.